The 21 T cell receptor beta chains presented below share a single source sample, sequenced in a study of somatic mutations in cytotoxic T cells in rheumatoid arthritis. Generated by immunoSEQ multiplex PCR, the TCRdb table keeps only in-frame clones and is missing some. The data contain under 20,000 clones, 65% to 70% of them singletons. The sequencing sample was made of CD8+ T cells sorted from blood. These receptors all come from an adult with rheumatoid arthritis.

This chain links TRBV28 with TRBJ2-5; D is perhaps TRBD1 (5 bases). Germline CDR1 MDHEN, CDR2 SYDVKM. There are 16 residues in the CDR3. Trimming cost V 5 bases and J 2 bases, with 18 bases left between them. Written as DNA, the CDR3 is TGTGCCAGCAGTATGACAGACGACGCGATACAAGAGACCCAGTACTTC. Amino acid sequence: CASSMTDDAIQETQYF.

The chain links TRBV4-3 to TRBJ2-2; 12 bases match TRBD2. From germline, CDR1 is LGHNA and CDR2 YSLEER. The V segment lost 3 bases and the J segment 4 bases; nucleotides outside the gene matches: 3. The CDR3 contains 16 residues. Here the CDR3 reads CASSHILAGGTGELFF. The CDR3 DNA is TGCGCCAGCAGCCATATACTAGCGGGGGGCACCGGGGAGCTGTTTTTT.

The chain links TRBV9 to TRBJ2-1; unclear D gene. Germline V gene data show CDR1 as SGDLS and CDR2 as YYNGEE. Trimming shortened V by 0 bases and J by 6 bases, and 7 bases separated the two germline ends. This CDR3 contains 13 residues. CDR3 in amino acids: CASSVAPGNEQFF. CDR3 DNA: TGTGCCAGCAGCGTAGCACCAGGCAATGAGCAGTTCTTC.

The chain recombines TRBV27 with TRBJ2-2; 7 bases line up with TRBD1. The junction had 3 bases not matched to a gene; V was cut back by 5 bases and J by 0 bases. CDR3 length: 15 amino acids. Germline V CDR1 and CDR2: MNHEY, SMNVEV (reference sequence). Here the CDR3 reads CASSITGANTGELFF. The DNA of the CDR3 is TGTGCCAGCAGTATAACAGGGGCGAACACCGGGGAGCTGTTTTTT.

V and J are TRBV7-8 and TRBJ1-1; perhaps TRBD1 as D (5 bases). Per the germline V gene, CDR1 is SGHVS and CDR2 is FQNEAQ. Trimming pared 0 bases from V and 2 bases from J, leaving 13 bases between. The CDR3 covers 16 residues. The CDR3 DNA is TGTGCCAGCAGCTTAGCTAGCAGGGAGAACAACACTGAAGCTTTCTTT. Residues: CASSLASRENNTEAFF.

This clone came up a few times. This chain joins TRBV25-1 and TRBJ1-1; 7 bases map to TRBD1. Germline CDR1 and CDR2: MGHDK and SYGVNS. V shed 5 bases and J 8 bases; nucleotides not matched to a gene: 8. This CDR3 comprises 13 residues. CDR3 DNA sequence: TGTGCCAGCAGTTCCACAGGGGACGCGGAAGCTTTCTTT. Its protein is CASSSTGDAEAFF.

Only one count was recorded for this clone. The chain couples TRBV18 to TRBJ1-5; TRBD1 matches at 10 bases. V lost 5 bases, J lost 0 bases, and 4 bases stayed unmatched. The CDR3 runs to 16 residues. Germline assignment: CDR1 KGHSH and CDR2 LQKENI. The CDR3 reads CASSAGTGDSNQPQHF. The CDR3 DNA sequence: TGTGCCAGCTCAGCTGGGACAGGGGATAGCAATCAGCCCCAGCATTTT.

This clone is categorized as medium-sized. The chain uses TRBV12-2 and TRBJ2-7; TRBD2 is the table's D call and was not checked against the DNA. TRBV12-2 is a pseudogene. CDR3 length equals 16 residues. The CDR3 is CASRLAQTNTLYEQYF. CDR3 in DNA: TGTGCAAGTCGCTTAGCCCAGACTAACACACTGTACGAGCAGTACTTC.

The gene calls are TRBV9 and TRBJ1-4, with a weak D call TRBD1 (5 bases). The CDR3 sequence is 15 residues long. V was shortened by 4 bases and J by 7 bases, with 17 bases between the two germline ends. Germline assignment: CDR1 SGDLS and CDR2 YYNGEE. The DNA of the CDR3 is TGTGCCAGCAGCTACGGGACTTCTAGTATTGAAAAACTGTTTTTT. It translates to CASSYGTSSIEKLFF. The full variable domain, completed using reference TRBV9 and TRBJ1-4, is DSGVTQTPKHLITATGQRVTLRCSPRSGDLSVYWYQQSLDQGLQFLIQYYNGEERAKGNILERFSAQQFPDLHSELNLSSLELGDSALYFCASSYGTSSIEKLFFGSGTQLSVL.

This clone turned up a few times. J is TRBJ1-3 and V is TRBV4-1, with 8 bases identical to TRBD1. This CDR3 contains 15 residues. Trimming cost V 0 bases and J 8 bases; bases outside gene matches: 6. Germline assignment: CDR1 MGHRA and CDR2 YSYEKL. As DNA, the CDR3 is TGCGCCAGCAGCCAAGAGGGCAGGGGGCAGGACACCATATATTTT. Amino acid sequence: CASSQEGRGQDTIYF.

The V call is TRBV7-6, the J call TRBJ2-5, with D maybe TRBD1 (6 bases). CDR3 size: 15 residues. V dropped 1 base and J dropped 5 bases, with 14 bases sitting between them. Per the germline V gene, CDR1 is SGHVS and CDR2 is FNYEAQ. The chain's CDR3 is CASSLVWERGETQYF. The CDR3 DNA reads TGTGCCAGCAGCTTAGTTTGGGAGAGGGGGGAGACCCAGTACTTC.

Only one count was recorded for this clone. The V call is TRBV29-1, the J call TRBJ2-7, with TRBD1 identical over 8 bases. Germline V gives CDR1 SQVTM, CDR2 ANQGSEA. This CDR3 has 13 residues. V trimming: 4 bases; J trimming: 6 bases; junction bases outside the gene matches: 8. CDR3 coding DNA: TGCAGCGTTGTGGGACAGGTTACCTCCGAGCAGTACTTC. Translation gives CSVVGQVTSEQYF.

Judged by abundance, this clone is medium-sized. This chain joins TRBV6-6 and TRBJ1-1; tentatively, D is TRBD1 (5 bases). Germline-derived CDR1 and CDR2 are MNHNY and SVGAGI (reference sequence). CDR3 length: 15 residues. The V and J ends lost 7 bases and 4 bases respectively, with 19 bases between them. The CDR3 region is CASIYPTDAFTEAFF. The CDR3 nucleotides read TGTGCCAGCATCTACCCGACAGATGCATTCACTGAAGCTTTCTTT.

The rearrangement links TRBV6-5 to TRBJ1-5, with 10 nucleotides matching TRBD1. This CDR3 has 15 amino acids. Germline V CDR1 and CDR2: MNHEY, SVGAGI. Trimming at V came to 6 bases and at J to 6 bases, leaving 8 bases not matched to a gene. The CDR3 loop reads CASRDPGQGGQPQHF. The CDR3 bases are TGTGCCAGCAGAGACCCTGGACAGGGGGGTCAGCCCCAGCATTTT.

The genes are TRBV6-1 and TRBJ2-3; no firm D call. Trimming left V 7 bases short and J 4 bases short, with 12 bases between. The CDR3 is 13 residues long. Germline V gene lookup returns CDR1 MNHNS and CDR2 SASEGT. The CDR3 here is CASTNGEADTQYF. The CDR3 nucleotides read TGTGCCAGCACCAACGGAGAGGCAGATACGCAGTATTTT.

The chain is built from TRBV9 and TRBJ2-1, with TRBD2 identical over 8 bases. The CDR3 runs to 15 residues. The V and J ends lost 4 bases and 4 bases, in that order; junction bases with no gene match: 7. Germline CDR1 reads SGDLS; CDR2 reads YYNGEE. The chain's CDR3 is CASSPRGGLYNEQFF. For the CDR3, the DNA is TGTGCCAGCAGCCCCCGGGGGGGCTTATACAATGAGCAGTTCTTC.

The chain employs TRBV13 and TRBJ1-4; D remains ambiguous. Per germline, CDR1 PRHDT and CDR2 FYEKMQ (reference sequence). V lost 4 bases and J lost 0, with 15 bases in between. This CDR3 has 17 residues. CDR3 region: CASSSLDLRATNEKLFF. The CDR3 DNA reads TGTGCCAGCAGCTCCTTGGACCTGCGCGCAACTAATGAAAAACTGTTTTTT.

This sequence joins TRBV18 and TRBJ2-3; 7 nucleotides align to TRBD2. The CDR3 has 16 amino acids. In germline, CDR1 is KGHSH, CDR2 LQKENI. Trimming cost V 0 bases and J 3 bases; bases outside gene matches: 6. The CDR3 spells CASSPPTAGSTDTQYF. For the CDR3, the DNA is TGTGCCAGCTCACCACCGACAGCGGGGTCAACAGATACGCAGTATTTT.

J is TRBJ1-1 and V is TRBV25-1, with D possibly being TRBD1 (5 bases). The CDR3 consists of 12 residues. V was clipped by 6 bases and J by 8 bases, with 13 bases between them. The germline CDR1 and CDR2 sequences are MGHDK and SYGVNS. The CDR3 region has the DNA TGTGCCAGCAGCTCTCCGGGACTAGAAGCTTTCTTT. Protein: CASSSPGLEAFF.

This clone has just one count. The chain uses TRBV19 and TRBJ2-6; no reliable D call. The CDR3 is 15 residues long. Trimming left V 4 bases short and J 1 base short, with 8 bases between. Germline CDR1 and CDR2: LNHDA and SQIVND (reference sequence). The CDR3: CASSTDASGANVLTF. DNA for the CDR3: TGTGCCAGTAGTACAGATGCTTCTGGGGCCAACGTCCTGACTTTC. Full variable domain (outside the CDR3, taken from reference TRBV19 and TRBJ2-6): DGGITQSPKYLFRKEGQNVTLSCEQNLNHDAMYWYRQDPGQGLRLIYYSQIVNDFQKGDIAEGYSVSREKKESFPLTVTSAQKNPTAFYLCASSTDASGANVLTFGAGSRLTVL.

There are a few counts of this clone. The chain recombines TRBV5-6 with TRBJ2-1; 7 bases line up with TRBD1. CDR3 size: 15 residues. Germline V lookup: CDR1 SGHDT, CDR2 YYEEEE. After removal of 5 bases from V and 5 bases from J, the junction contained 10 bases not matched to a gene. CDR3 sequence: CASSPGTVTDNEQFF. The DNA of the CDR3 is TGTGCCAGCAGTCCCGGGACAGTCACCGACAATGAGCAGTTCTTC.